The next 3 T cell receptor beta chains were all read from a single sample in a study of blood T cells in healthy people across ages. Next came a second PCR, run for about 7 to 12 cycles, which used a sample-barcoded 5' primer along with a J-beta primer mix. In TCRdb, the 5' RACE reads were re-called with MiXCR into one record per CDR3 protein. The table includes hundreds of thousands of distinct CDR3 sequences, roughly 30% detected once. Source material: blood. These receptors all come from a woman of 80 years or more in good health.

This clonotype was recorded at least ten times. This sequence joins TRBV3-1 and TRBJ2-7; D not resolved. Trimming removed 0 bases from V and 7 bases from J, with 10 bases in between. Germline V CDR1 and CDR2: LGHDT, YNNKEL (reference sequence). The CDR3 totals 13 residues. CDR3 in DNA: TGTGCCAGCAGCCAAGACCCCCGGTTGGAGCAGTACTTC. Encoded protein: CASSQDPRLEQYF.

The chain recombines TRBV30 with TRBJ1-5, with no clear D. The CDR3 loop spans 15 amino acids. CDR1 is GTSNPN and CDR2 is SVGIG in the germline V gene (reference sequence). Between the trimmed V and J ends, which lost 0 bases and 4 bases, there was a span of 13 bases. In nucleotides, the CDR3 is TGTGCCTGGAGTGTGTCCCAGCAGGTTAATCAGCCCCAGCATTTT. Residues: CAWSVSQQVNQPQHF. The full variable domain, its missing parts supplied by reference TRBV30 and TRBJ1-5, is SQTIHQWPATLVQPVGSPLSLECTVEGTSNPNLYWYRQAAGRGLQLLFYSVGIGQISSEVPQNLSASRPQDRQFILSSKKLLLSDSGFYLCAWSVSQQVNQPQHFGDGTRLSIL.

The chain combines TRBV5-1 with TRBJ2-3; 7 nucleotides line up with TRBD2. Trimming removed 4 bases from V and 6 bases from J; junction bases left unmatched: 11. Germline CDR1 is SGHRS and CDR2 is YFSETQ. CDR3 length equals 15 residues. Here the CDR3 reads CASSQFTGGGDTQYF. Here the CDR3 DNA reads TGCGCCAGCAGCCAATTCACCGGGGGAGGGGATACGCAGTATTTT.